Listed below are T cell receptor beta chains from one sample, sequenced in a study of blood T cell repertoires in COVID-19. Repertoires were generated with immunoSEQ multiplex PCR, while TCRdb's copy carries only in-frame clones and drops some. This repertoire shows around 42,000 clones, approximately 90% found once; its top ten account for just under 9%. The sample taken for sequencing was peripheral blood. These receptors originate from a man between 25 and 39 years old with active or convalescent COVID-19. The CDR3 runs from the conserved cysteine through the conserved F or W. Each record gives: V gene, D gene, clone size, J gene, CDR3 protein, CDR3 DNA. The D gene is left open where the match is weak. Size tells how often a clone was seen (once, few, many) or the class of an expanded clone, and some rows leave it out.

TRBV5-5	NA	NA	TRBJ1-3	CASSAGVANTIYF	TGTGCCAGCAGCGCGGGGGTAGCAAACACCATATATTTT
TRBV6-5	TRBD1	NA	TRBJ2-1	CASSRQGNEQFF	TGTGCCAGCAGCCGACAGGGCAATGAGCAGTTCTTC
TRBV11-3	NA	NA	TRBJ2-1	CASSPTTSLTYNEQFF	TGTGCCAGCAGCCCGACGACTAGTTTAACCTACAATGAGCAGTTCTTC
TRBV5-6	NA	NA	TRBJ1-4	CASSLPGPSTNEKLFF	TGTGCCAGCAGCTTACCTGGGCCATCAACTAATGAAAAACTGTTTTTT
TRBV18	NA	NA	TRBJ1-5	CASSPLHGAAQPQHF	TGTGCCAGCTCACCACTCCACGGAGCAGCTCAGCCCCAGCATTTT
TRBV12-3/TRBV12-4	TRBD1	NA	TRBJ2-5	CASRKGAQETQYF	TGTGCCAGCAGAAAGGGGGCACAAGAGACCCAGTACTTC
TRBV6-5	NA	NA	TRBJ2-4	CASKSVRVQNIQYF	TGTGCCAGCAAATCTGTCAGGGTTCAAAACATTCAGTACTTC
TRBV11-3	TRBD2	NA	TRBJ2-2	CASSFILSGKGTGELFF	TGTGCCAGCAGCTTTATTCTCAGCGGGAAGGGCACCGGGGAGCTGTTTTTT
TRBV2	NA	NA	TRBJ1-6	CASSEARGDSPLHF	TGTGCCAGCAGTGAAGCGCGTGGAGATTCACCCCTCCACTTT
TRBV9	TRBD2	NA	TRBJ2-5	CASSEGIAGATQETQYF	TGTGCCAGCAGCGAAGGGATAGCGGGGGCAACACAAGAGACCCAGTACTTC
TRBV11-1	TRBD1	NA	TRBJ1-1	CASSWDRQNTEAFF	TGTGCCAGCAGCTGGGACAGACAAAACACTGAAGCTTTCTTT
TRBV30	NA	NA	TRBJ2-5	CAWSVGGAGKTQYF	TGTGCCTGGAGTGTAGGGGGGGCTGGGAAGACCCAGTACTTC
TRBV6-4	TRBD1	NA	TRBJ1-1	CASSGAGTGTDLNTEAFF	TGTGCCAGCAGTGGGGCCGGGACAGGAACAGACCTGAACACTGAAGCTTTCTTT
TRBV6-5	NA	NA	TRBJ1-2	CASSLGVRNGYTF	TGTGCCAGCAGCTTAGGGGTGCGGAATGGCTACACCTTC
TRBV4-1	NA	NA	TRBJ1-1	CASSQPRGMNTEAFF	TGCGCCAGCAGCCAACCACGGGGAATGAACACTGAAGCTTTCTTT
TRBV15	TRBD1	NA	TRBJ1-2	CATSRETGPTSDGYTF	TGTGCCACCAGCAGAGAGACAGGGCCAACCTCGGATGGCTACACCTTC
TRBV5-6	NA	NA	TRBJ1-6	CASSLGGNSPLHF	TGTGCCAGCAGCTTGGGCGGGAATTCACCCCTCCACTTT
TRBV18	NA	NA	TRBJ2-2	CASSLDRRSTGELFF	TGTGCCAGCTCACTCGACAGGCGGAGCACCGGGGAGCTGTTTTTT
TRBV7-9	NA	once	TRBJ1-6	CASSPGRGNSPLHF	TGTGCCAGCAGCCCGGGACGGGGGAATTCACCCCTCCACTTT
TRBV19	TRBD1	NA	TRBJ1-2	CASSPLRDRGNYGYTF	TGTGCCAGTAGTCCACTCCGGGACAGGGGCAACTATGGCTACACCTTC
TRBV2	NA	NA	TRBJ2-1	CASNQPTGGGPSYNEQFF	TGTGCCAGCAACCAACCCACCGGCGGGGGCCCTTCCTACAATGAGCAGTTCTTC
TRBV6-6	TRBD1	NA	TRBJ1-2	CASSWDRGSYGYTF	TGTGCCAGCAGTTGGGACAGGGGTAGCTATGGCTACACCTTC
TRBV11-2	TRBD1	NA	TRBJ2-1	CASSLPTGASYNEQFF	TGTGCCAGCAGCTTACCGACAGGGGCGTCCTACAATGAGCAGTTCTTC
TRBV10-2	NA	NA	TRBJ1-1	CASKDRQGSTEAFF	TGCGCCAGCAAGGATCGGCAGGGGAGCACTGAAGCTTTCTTT
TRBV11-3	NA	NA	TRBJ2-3	CASSLWAGLVTDTQYF	TGTGCCAGCAGCTTGTGGGCAGGGTTGGTCACAGATACGCAGTATTTT
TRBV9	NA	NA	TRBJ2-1	CASSQAQPYNEQFF	TGTGCCAGCAGCCAAGCGCAACCATACAATGAGCAGTTCTTC
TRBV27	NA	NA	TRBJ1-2	CASSSLWPGQIGNYGYTF	TGTGCCAGCAGTTCCCTCTGGCCCGGACAGATCGGAAACTATGGCTACACCTTC
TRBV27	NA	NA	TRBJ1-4	CASSFRRDNEKLFF	TGTGCCAGCAGTTTCAGGCGGGATAATGAAAAACTGTTTTTT
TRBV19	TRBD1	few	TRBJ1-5	CASSTRQGGFNQPQHF	TGTGCCAGTAGTACGCGACAGGGGGGCTTCAATCAGCCCCAGCATTTT
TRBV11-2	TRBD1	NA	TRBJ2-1	CASSFRDRQFF	TGTGCCAGCAGCTTCCGGGACAGACAGTTCTTC
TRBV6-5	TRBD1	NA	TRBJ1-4	CASSRYRGPGEKLFF	TGTGCCAGCAGTAGATACAGGGGGCCGGGTGAAAAACTGTTTTTT
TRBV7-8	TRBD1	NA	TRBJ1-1	CASSPGQGFSEAFF	TGTGCCAGCAGCCCGGGACAGGGGTTTTCTGAAGCTTTCTTT
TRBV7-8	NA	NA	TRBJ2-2	CASSPADGKAGELFF	TGTGCCAGCAGCCCGGCGGACGGGAAGGCCGGGGAGCTGTTTTTT
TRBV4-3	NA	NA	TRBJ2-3	CASSPREGDTQYF	TGCGCCAGCAGCCCTCGCGAGGGCGATACGCAGTATTTT
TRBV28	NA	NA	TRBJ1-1	CASSSMRKGARTEAFF	TGTGCCAGCAGTTCGATGAGGAAAGGGGCGCGCACTGAAGCTTTCTTT
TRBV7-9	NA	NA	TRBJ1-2	CASSSLKRSGMDGYTF	TGTGCCAGCAGCTCCCTGAAAAGATCAGGGATGGATGGCTACACCTTC
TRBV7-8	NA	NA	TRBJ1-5	CASSLARAGEQPQHF	TGTGCCAGCAGCTTAGCGCGGGCAGGGGAACAGCCCCAGCATTTT
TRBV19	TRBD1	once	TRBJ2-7	CASKTGTGFYEQYF	TGTGCCAGTAAAACCGGGACAGGGTTCTACGAGCAGTACTTC
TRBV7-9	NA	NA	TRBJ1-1	CASSLRGLSTEAFF	TGTGCCAGCAGCTTAAGGGGGTTGAGCACTGAAGCTTTCTTT
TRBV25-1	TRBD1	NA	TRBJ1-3	CASSDPRTGTGNTIYF	TGTGCCAGCAGTGATCCCCGGACAGGGACTGGAAACACCATATATTTT
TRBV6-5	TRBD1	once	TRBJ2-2	CASSTGTGNTGELFF	TGTGCCAGCAGCACGGGGACAGGTAACACCGGGGAGCTGTTTTTT
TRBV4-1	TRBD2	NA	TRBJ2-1	CASSQPLAGGSYNEQFF	TGCGCCAGCAGCCAACCCTTAGCGGGAGGATCCTACAATGAGCAGTTCTTC
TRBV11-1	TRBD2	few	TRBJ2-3	CASSLTLAGDTDTQYF	TGTGCCAGCAGCCTTACGCTTGCGGGGGACACAGATACGCAGTATTTT
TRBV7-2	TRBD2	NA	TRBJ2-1	CASRLGIARGAWNEQFF	TGTGCCAGCAGGCTAGGAATAGCGCGGGGGGCCTGGAATGAGCAGTTCTTC
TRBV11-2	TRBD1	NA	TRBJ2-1	CASSARDRVYNEQFF	TGTGCCAGCAGCGCCCGGGACAGGGTGTACAATGAGCAGTTCTTC
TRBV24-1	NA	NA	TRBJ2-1	CATSDPVGSSYNEQFF	TGTGCCACCAGTGACCCGGTTGGGAGCTCCTACAATGAGCAGTTCTTC
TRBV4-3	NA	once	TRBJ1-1	CASSQEGQDGAFF	TGCGCCAGCAGCCAAGAGGGCCAAGATGGGGCTTTCTTT
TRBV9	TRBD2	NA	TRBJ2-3	CASSVGLAGGTDTQYF	TGTGCCAGCAGCGTAGGACTAGCGGGGGGGACAGATACGCAGTATTTT
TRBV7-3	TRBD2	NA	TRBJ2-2	CASSRTSGISNTGELFF	TGTGCCAGCAGCCGGACTAGCGGGATCTCTAACACCGGGGAGCTGTTTTTT
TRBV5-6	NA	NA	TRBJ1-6	CASSKSLGEGDSPLHF	TGTGCCAGCAGCAAAAGTCTAGGGGAAGGTGATTCACCCCTCCACTTT
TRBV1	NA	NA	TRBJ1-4	CTSPRQGAEKLFF	TGCACCAGTCCTAGACAGGGCGCTGAAAAACTGTTTTTT
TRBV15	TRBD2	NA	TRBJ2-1	CATSSPDFGGSSYNEQFF	TGTGCCACCAGCAGCCCCGATTTCGGCGGGAGCTCCTACAATGAGCAGTTCTTC
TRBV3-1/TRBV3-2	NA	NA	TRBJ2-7	CASRGAYEQYF	TGTGCCAGCAGAGGGGCTTACGAGCAGTACTTC
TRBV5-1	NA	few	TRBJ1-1	CASSLGGARSNTEAFF	TGCGCCAGCAGCTTAGGAGGGGCTCGGTCAAACACTGAAGCTTTCTTT
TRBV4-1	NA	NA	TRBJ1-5	CASSQTQGIGNQPQHF	TGCGCCAGCAGCCAAACACAGGGTATAGGCAATCAGCCCCAGCATTTT